This T cell receptor beta chain was captured by sequencing in a study of T cell responses to AZD1222 COVID-19 vaccine. The CDR3 length is 15 residues. Germline lookup yields CDR1 SGHDN and CDR2 FVKESK. V shed 5 bases and J shed 1 base, with 14 bases lying between them. The method was immunoSEQ multiplex PCR; TCRdb's version includes in-frame clones alone and lacks a portion of them. Among around 170,000 clones listed, almost 90% were seen once. The clonotype originates from an adult who received the AZD1222 COVID-19 vaccine. This sequence joins TRBV14 and TRBJ2-5; maybe TRBD1 (6 bases). The sample consisted of peripheral blood, taken 28 days after the second AZD1222 dose. CDR3 nucleotides: TGTGCCAGCAGCTTACAGGGAACCCTCCAAGAGACCCAGTACTTC. This encodes CASSLQGTLQETQYF.